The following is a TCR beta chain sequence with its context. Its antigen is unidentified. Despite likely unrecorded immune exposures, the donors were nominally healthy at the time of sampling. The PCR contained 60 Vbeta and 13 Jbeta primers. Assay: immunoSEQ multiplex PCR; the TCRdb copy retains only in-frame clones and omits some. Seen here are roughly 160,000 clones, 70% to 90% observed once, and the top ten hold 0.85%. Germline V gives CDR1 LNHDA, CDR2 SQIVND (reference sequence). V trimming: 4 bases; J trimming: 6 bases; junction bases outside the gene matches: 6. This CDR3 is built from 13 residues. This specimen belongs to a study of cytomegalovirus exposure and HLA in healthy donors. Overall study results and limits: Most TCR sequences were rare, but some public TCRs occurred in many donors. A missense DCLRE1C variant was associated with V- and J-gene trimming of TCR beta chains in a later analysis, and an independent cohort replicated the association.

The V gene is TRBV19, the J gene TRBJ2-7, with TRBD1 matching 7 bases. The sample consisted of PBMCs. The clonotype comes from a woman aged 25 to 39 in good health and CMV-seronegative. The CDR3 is CASSKQGSPEQYF. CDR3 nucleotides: TGTGCCAGTAGTAAACAGGGGTCGCCCGAGCAGTACTTC.